This T cell receptor beta chain was captured by sequencing in a study of tumor and adjacent non-tumor tissue in lung cancer. About the research overall: Stage I to III disease affected roughly 10 men and several women aged roughly 31 to 76. Each sample yielded a few million productive TCRbeta reads on average. Study conclusions and caveats: Shorter survival was associated with higher TCR diversity in tumors. Normal lung showed higher cumulative top 100 clone frequency than tumor.

Three rounds of nested PCR, following a modified ARM-PCR protocol, produced the TCRbeta library. MiXCR, run by TCRdb on the multiplex PCR reads, gives a single entry per CDR3 protein. Of 75,000 to 95,000 distinct CDR3 sequences listed, just under 75% are singletons. With respect to this clonotype: Its cognate antigen is unknown.

This CDR3 has 15 amino acids. From germline, CDR1 is SGHAT and CDR2 FQNNGV. Losses at the gene ends were 8 bases for V and 4 bases for J; bases not matched to a gene: 13. This sample's RNA came from whole unsorted tissue. The TCR sequence derives from a woman in her 40s with non-small cell lung cancer. The rearrangement links TRBV11-2 to TRBJ2-7; 8 bases are shared with TRBD2. Input material: lung tumor tissue. The CDR3 DNA reads as TGTGCCAGCGGCCATCCCGGGACTAGTGGATACGAGCAGTACTTC. Protein sequence: CASGHPGTSGYEQYF.